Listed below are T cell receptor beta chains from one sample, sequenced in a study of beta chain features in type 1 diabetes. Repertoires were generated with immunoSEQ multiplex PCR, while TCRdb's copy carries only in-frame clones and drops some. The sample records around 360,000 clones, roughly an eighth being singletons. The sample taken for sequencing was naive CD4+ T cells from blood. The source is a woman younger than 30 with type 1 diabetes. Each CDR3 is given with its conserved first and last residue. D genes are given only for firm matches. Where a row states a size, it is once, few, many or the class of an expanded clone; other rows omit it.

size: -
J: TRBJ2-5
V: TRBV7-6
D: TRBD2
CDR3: CASSLGGLARETQYF
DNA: TGTGCCAGCAGCTTAGGGGGACTAGCGCGGGAAACCCAGTACTTC

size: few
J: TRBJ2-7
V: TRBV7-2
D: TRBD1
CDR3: CASSKQQGVGYEQYF
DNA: TGTGCCAGCAGCAAACAACAGGGGGTAGGGTACGAGCAGTACTTC

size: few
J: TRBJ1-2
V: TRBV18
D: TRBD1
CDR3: CASSPGTEYGYTF
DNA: TGTGCCAGCTCACCAGGGACAGAATATGGCTACACCTTC

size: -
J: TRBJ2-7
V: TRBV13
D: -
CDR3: CASSYMSYEQYF
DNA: TGTGCCAGCAGCTATATGTCCTACGAGCAGTACTTC

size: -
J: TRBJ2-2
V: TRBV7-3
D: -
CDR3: CASSLIGDTKNTGELFF
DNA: TGTGCCAGCAGCTTAATAGGGGACACAAAAAACACCGGGGAGCTGTTTTTT

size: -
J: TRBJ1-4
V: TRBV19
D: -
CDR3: CASSHQNSVNEKLFF
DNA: TGTGCCAGTAGTCACCAAAACTCCGTTAATGAAAAACTGTTTTTT

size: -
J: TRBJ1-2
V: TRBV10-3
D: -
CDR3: CAIRNQGGGYTF
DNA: TGTGCCATCAGAAACCAGGGAGGTGGCTACACCTTC

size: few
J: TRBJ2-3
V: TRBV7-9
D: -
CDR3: CASSFRGTLTDTQYF
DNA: TGTGCCAGCAGCTTTCGGGGTACCCTCACAGATACGCAGTATTTT

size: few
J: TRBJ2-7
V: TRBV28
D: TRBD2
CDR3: CASPPGGTSVDEQYF
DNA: TGTGCCAGCCCTCCAGGAGGGACTAGCGTGGACGAGCAGTACTTC

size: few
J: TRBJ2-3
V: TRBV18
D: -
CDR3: CASSPLEESTDTQYF
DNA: TGTGCCAGCTCCCCCCTGGAGGAAAGCACAGATACGCAGTATTTT

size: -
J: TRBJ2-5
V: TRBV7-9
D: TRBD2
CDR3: CASSSPGGGETQYF
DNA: TGTGCCAGCAGCTCGCCGGGGGGAGGAGAGACCCAGTACTTC

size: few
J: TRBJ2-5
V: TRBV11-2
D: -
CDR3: CASSLDRETQYF
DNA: TGTGCCAGCAGCTTAGATCGAGAGACCCAGTACTTC

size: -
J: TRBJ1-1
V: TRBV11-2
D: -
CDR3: CASSTRGGGNTEAFF
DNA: TGTGCCAGCAGCACTCGGGGGGGCGGGAACACTGAAGCTTTCTTT

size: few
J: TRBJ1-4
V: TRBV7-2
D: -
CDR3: CASSSRGEKLFF
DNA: TGTGCCAGCAGCTCCCGGGGTGAAAAACTGTTTTTT

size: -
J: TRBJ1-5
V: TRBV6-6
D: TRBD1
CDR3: CASRRTGESQPQHF
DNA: TGTGCCAGCAGGCGGACAGGGGAAAGCCAGCCCCAGCATTTT

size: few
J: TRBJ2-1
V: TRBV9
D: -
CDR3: CASSSVEGYNEQFF
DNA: TGTGCCAGCAGCTCGGTCGAGGGATACAATGAGCAGTTCTTC

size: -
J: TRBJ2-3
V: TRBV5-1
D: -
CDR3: CASSGSTTDFSTDTQYF
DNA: TGCGCCAGCAGCGGGTCCACGACGGACTTTAGCACAGATACGCAGTATTTT

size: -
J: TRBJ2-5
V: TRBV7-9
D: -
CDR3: CASSLVLAQETQYF
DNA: TGTGCCAGCAGCTTAGTTCTAGCCCAAGAGACCCAGTACTTC

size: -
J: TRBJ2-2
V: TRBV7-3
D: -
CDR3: CASSSRTGELFF
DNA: TGTGCCAGCAGCTCGCGGACCGGGGAGCTGTTTTTT

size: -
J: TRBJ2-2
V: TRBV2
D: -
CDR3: CASTPQGILGELFF
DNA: TGTGCCAGCACCCCACAGGGTATCCTCGGGGAGCTGTTTTTT

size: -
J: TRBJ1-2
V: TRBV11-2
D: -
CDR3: CASSRTPYYGYTF
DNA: TGTGCCAGCAGCAGAACACCTTACTATGGCTACACCTTC

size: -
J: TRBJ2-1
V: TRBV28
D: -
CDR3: CASSLGPPSYNEQFF
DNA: TGTGCCAGCAGTTTGGGGCCGCCCTCCTACAATGAGCAGTTCTTC

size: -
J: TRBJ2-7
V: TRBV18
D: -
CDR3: CASSPFDRGGYEQYF
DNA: TGTGCCAGCTCACCCTTCGACAGGGGAGGGTACGAGCAGTACTTC

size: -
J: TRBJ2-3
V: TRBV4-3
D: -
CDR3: CASSQDGLSTDTQYF
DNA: TGCGCCAGCAGCCAAGATGGACTCAGCACAGATACGCAGTATTTT

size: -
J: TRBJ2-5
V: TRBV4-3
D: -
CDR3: CASSQSGGKETQYF
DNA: TGCGCCAGCAGCCAGTCAGGGGGGAAAGAGACCCAGTACTTC

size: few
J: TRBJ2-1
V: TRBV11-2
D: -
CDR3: CASSSRVTGNNEQFF
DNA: TGTGCCAGCAGCTCCCGGGTCACAGGGAATAATGAGCAGTTCTTC

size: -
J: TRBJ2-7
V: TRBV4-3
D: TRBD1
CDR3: CASSQATPGGREQYF
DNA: TGCGCCAGCAGCCAAGCCACGCCAGGGGGCCGCGAGCAGTACTTC

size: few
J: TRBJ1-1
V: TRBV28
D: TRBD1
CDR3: CASSPGQMNTEAFF
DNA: TGTGCCAGCAGCCCGGGACAGATGAACACTGAAGCTTTCTTT

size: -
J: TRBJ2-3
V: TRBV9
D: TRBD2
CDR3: CASSVSSGVTDTQYF
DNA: TGTGCCAGCAGCGTATCTAGCGGGGTCACAGATACGCAGTATTTT

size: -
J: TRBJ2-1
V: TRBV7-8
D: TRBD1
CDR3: CASSLRSKTGAYNEQFF
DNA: TGTGCCAGCAGCTTACGATCGAAGACAGGGGCGTACAATGAGCAGTTCTTC

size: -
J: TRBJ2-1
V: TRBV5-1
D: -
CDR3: CASSLGLVNEQFF
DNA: TGCGCCAGCAGCTTGGGGCTAGTAAATGAGCAGTTCTTC

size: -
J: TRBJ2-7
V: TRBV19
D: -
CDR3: CASSIASARNDEQYF
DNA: TGTGCCAGTAGTATAGCGTCCGCTAGAAACGACGAGCAGTACTTC

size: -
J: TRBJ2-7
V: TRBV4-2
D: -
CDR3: CASSQRPDSSYEQYF
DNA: TGTGCCAGCAGCCAAAGGCCGGACTCTTCCTACGAGCAGTACTTC

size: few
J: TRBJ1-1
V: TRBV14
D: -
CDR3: CASSQGTENTEAFF
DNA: TGTGCCAGCAGCCAAGGGACAGAGAACACTGAAGCTTTCTTT

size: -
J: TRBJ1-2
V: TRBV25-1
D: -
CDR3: CASSTGARPIEGYTF
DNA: TGTGCCAGCAGCACCGGAGCCAGACCTATTGAGGGCTACACCTTC

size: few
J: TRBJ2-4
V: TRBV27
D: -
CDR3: CASSLSHGVKNIQYF
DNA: TGTGCCAGCAGTTTGAGCCACGGGGTGAAAAACATTCAGTACTTC

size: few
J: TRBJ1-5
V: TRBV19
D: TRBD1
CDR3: CASSPTQGWVQPQHF
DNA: TGTGCCAGTAGTCCCACACAGGGGTGGGTGCAGCCCCAGCATTTT

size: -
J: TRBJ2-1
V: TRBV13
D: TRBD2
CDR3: CASSWGTSGRAINEQFF
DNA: TGTGCCAGCAGCTGGGGGACTAGCGGGAGGGCCATCAATGAGCAGTTCTTC

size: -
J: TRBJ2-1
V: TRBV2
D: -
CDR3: CASSSGWDNEQFF
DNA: TGTGCCAGCAGTAGCGGGTGGGACAATGAGCAGTTCTTC